Given below is one T cell receptor beta chain in context. The record originates from a study of tumor and adjacent non-tumor tissue in lung cancer. No cell sorting was done before RNA was extracted from the tissue. This non-tumor lung sample came from over 3 cm beyond the tumor edge. The library came from three nested PCR rounds adapted from ARM-PCR protocols. MiXCR, run by TCRdb on the multiplex PCR reads, gives a single entry per CDR3 protein. Of fewer than 55,000 distinct CDR3 sequences in the sample, roughly two thirds were seen once. CDR1 is SQVTM, CDR2 ANQGSEA, per germline. This CDR3 has 14 residues. The V end lost 6 bases, the J end lost 8 bases, and 22 bases lay between the germline ends.

The sequence was obtained from a woman in her thirties or forties with non-small cell lung cancer. Sequencing was done on a sample of distant non-tumor lung tissue. V is TRBV29-1 and J is TRBJ1-2; perhaps TRBD1 as D (6 bases). This CDR3 is CSVPRTEARGGYTF. Written as DNA, the CDR3 is TGCAGCGTGCCGAGGACAGAAGCGAGGGGAGGCTACACCTTC. The full variable domain, its missing parts supplied by reference TRBV29-1 and TRBJ1-2, is SAVISQKPSRDICQRGTSLTIQCQVDSQVTMMFWYRQQPGQSLTLIATANQGSEATYESGFVIDKFPISRPNLTFSTLTVSNMSPEDSSIYLCSVPRTEARGGYTFGSGTRLTVV.